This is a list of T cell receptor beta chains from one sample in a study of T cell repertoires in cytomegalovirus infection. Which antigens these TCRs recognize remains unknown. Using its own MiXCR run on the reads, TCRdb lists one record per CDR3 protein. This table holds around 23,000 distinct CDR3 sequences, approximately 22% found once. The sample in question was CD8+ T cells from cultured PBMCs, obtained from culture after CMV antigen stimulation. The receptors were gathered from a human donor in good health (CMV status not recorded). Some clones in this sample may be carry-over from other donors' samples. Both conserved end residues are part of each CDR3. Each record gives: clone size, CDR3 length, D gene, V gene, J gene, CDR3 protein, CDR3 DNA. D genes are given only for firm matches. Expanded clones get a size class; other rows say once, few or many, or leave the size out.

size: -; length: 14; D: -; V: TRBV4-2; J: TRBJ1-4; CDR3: CASSQGQTNEKLFF; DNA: TGTGCCAGCAGCCAAGGACAGACTAATGAAAAACTGTTTTTT
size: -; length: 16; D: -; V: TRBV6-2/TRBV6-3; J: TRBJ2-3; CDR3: CASSPPGLDSTDTQYF; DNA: TGTGCCAGCAGTCCACCGGGATTAGATAGCACAGATACGCAGTATTTT
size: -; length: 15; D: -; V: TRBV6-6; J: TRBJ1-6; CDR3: CASTPTGENNSPLHF; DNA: TGTGCCAGCACTCCCACCGGGGAGAATAATTCACCCCTCCACTTT
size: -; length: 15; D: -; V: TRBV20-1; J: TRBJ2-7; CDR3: CSAPPDTLAIYEQYF; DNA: TGCAGTGCTCCCCCCGACACCCTCGCGATTTACGAGCAGTACTTC
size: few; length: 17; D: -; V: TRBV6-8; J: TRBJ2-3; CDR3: CASSPHGNVSSTDTQYF; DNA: TGTGCCAGCAGTCCCCACGGAAATGTGTCTAGCACAGATACGCAGTATTTT
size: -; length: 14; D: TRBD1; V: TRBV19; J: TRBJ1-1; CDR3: CASSIQGAWTEAFF; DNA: TGTGCCAGTAGTATTCAGGGGGCTTGGACTGAAGCTTTCTTT
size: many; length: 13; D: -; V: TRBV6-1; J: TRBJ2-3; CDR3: CASSEREVDTQYF; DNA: TGTGCCAGCAGTGAACGAGAGGTAGATACGCAGTATTTT
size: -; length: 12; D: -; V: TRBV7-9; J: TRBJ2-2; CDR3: CASSTDTGELLF; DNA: TGTGCCAGCAGCACGGACACCGGGGAGCTGTTATTT
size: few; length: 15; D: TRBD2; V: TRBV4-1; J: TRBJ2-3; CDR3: CASSHGAGGPDTQYF; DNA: TGCGCCAGCAGCCATGGAGCGGGGGGGCCAGATACGCAGTATTTT
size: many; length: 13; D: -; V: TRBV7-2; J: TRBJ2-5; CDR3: CASSRSTQETQYF; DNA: TGTGCCAGCAGCCGATCGACCCAAGAGACCCAGTACTTC
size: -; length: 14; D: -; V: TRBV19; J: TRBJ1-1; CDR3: CASSPGAPGLEAFF; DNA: TGTGCCAGTAGCCCGGGGGCCCCGGGGCTTGAAGCTTTCTTT
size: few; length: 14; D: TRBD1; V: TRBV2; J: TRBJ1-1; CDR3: CASSRTSGGTEAFF; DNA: TGTGCCAGCAGTAGAACCTCAGGGGGCACTGAAGCTTTCTTT
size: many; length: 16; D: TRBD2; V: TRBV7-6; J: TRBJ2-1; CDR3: CASSFTPPSGGNEQFF; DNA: TGTGCCAGCAGTTTCACCCCCCCTAGCGGGGGGAATGAGCAGTTCTTC
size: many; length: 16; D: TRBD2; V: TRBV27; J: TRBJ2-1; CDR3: CASSLYASGGYNEQFF; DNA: TGTGCCAGCAGTTTATATGCTAGCGGGGGATACAATGAGCAGTTCTTC
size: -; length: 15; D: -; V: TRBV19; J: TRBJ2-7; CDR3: CASSASSSVAHEQYF; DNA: TGTGCCAGTAGTGCCTCATCATCGGTGGCGCACGAGCAGTACTTC
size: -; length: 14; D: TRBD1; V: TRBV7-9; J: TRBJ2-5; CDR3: CASSIRQGQETQYF; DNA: TGTGCCAGCAGTATTAGACAGGGACAAGAGACCCAGTACTTC
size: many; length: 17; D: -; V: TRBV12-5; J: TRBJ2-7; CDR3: CASGLVIQGPSSYEQYF; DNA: TGTGCTAGTGGTTTGGTCATACAGGGTCCGTCCTCCTACGAGCAGTACTTC
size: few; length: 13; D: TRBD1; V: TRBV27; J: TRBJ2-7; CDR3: CASRQGLNYEQYF; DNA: TGTGCCAGCAGACAGGGGCTCAACTACGAGCAGTACTTC
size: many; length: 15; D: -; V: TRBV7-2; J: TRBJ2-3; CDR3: CASSFSSARTDTQYF; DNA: TGTGCCAGCAGTTTCAGTAGCGCACGCACAGATACGCAGTATTTT
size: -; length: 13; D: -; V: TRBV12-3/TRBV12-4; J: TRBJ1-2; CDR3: CASSNGGVYGYTF; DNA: TGTGCCAGCAGCAACGGGGGAGTGTATGGCTACACCTTC
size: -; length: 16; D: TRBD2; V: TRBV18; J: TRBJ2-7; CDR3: CASSPIGGGDYHEQYF; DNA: TGTGCCAGCTCACCGATCGGGGGGGGGGATTACCACGAGCAGTACTTC
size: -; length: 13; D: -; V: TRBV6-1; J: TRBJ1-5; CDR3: CASTPRPDQPQHF; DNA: TGTGCCAGCACCCCCAGGCCCGATCAGCCCCAGCATTTT
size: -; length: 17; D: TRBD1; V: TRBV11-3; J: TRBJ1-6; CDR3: CASSLDHPTGYGSPLHF; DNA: TGTGCCAGCAGCTTAGACCACCCGACAGGGTACGGATCACCCCTCCACTTT
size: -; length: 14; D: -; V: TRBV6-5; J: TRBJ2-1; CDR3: CASTLTGDYNEQFF; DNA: TGTGCCAGCACCCTAACGGGGGATTACAATGAGCAGTTCTTC
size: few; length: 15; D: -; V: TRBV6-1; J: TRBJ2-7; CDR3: CASSHEQGSSYEQYF; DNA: TGTGCCAGCAGTCATGAGCAGGGGTCTTCCTACGAGCAGTACTTC
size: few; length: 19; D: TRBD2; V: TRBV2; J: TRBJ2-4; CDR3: CASSEAPLFSRTGGNIQYF; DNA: TGTGCCAGCAGTGAAGCCCCCCTCTTCAGTAGGACGGGGGGAAACATTCAGTACTTC
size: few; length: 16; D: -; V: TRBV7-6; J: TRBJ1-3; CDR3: CASSFELRSSGNTIYF; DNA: TGTGCCAGCAGCTTCGAGTTGCGGAGCTCTGGAAACACCATATATTTT
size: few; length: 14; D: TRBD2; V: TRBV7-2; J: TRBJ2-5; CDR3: CASSPGGGQETQYF; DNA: TGTGCCAGCAGCCCGGGGGGGGGCCAAGAGACCCAGTACTTC
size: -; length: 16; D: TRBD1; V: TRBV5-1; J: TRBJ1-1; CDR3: CASSPGAGQANTEAFF; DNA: TGCGCCAGCAGCCCTGGGGCGGGACAGGCTAACACTGAAGCTTTCTTT
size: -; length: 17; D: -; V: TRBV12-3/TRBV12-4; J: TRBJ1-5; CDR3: CASSTSSNRGSNQPQHF; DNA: TGTGCCAGCAGCACATCCTCTAATAGAGGGAGCAATCAGCCCCAGCATTTT
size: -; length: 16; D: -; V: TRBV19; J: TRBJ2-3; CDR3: CASSIDEGGGSSTQYF; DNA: TGTGCCAGTAGTATAGACGAAGGTGGGGGTTCATCGACGCAGTATTTT
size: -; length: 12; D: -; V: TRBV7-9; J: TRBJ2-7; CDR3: CASSFTAYEQYF; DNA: TGTGCCAGCAGCTTTACGGCCTACGAGCAGTACTTC
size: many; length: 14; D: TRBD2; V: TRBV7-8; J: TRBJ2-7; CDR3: CASSLASGGYEQYF; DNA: TGTGCCAGCAGCTTAGCTAGCGGGGGGTACGAGCAGTACTTC
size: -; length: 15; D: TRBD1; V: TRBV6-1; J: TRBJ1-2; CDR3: CASIGGDSTFYGYTF; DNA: TGTGCCAGCATCGGGGGGGACAGCACCTTCTATGGCTACACCTTC
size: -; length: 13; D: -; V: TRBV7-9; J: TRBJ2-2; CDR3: CASRPANTGELFF; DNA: TGTGCCAGCAGGCCGGCGAACACCGGGGAGCTGTTTTTT
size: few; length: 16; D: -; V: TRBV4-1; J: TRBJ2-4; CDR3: CASSQSFILAKNIQYF; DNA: TGCGCCAGCAGCCAATCTTTCATTCTAGCCAAAAACATTCAGTACTTC
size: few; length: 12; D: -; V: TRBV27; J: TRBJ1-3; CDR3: CASPGGENTIYF; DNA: TGTGCCAGCCCCGGGGGAGAAAACACCATATATTTT
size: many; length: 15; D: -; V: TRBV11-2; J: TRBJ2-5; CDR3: CASSKRPTGGETQYF; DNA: TGTGCCAGCAGCAAAAGGCCCACTGGGGGAGAGACCCAGTACTTC
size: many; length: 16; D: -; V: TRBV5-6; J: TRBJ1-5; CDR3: CASSLGAAPSNQPQHF; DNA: TGTGCCAGCAGCTTGGGGGCCGCTCCTAGCAATCAGCCCCAGCATTTT
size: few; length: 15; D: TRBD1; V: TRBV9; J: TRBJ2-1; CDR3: CASSAGTGGIDEQFF; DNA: TGTGCCAGCAGCGCCGGGACAGGGGGTATAGATGAGCAGTTCTTC
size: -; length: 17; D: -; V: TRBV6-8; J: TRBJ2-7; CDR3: CATSGAGDEQGLYEQYF; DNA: TGTGCCACCTCAGGGGCGGGAGACGAACAGGGGTTATACGAGCAGTACTTC
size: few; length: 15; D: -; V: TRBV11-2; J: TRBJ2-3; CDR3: CASSLWGTTTDTQYF; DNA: TGTGCCAGCAGCTTATGGGGGACCACAACAGATACGCAGTATTTT